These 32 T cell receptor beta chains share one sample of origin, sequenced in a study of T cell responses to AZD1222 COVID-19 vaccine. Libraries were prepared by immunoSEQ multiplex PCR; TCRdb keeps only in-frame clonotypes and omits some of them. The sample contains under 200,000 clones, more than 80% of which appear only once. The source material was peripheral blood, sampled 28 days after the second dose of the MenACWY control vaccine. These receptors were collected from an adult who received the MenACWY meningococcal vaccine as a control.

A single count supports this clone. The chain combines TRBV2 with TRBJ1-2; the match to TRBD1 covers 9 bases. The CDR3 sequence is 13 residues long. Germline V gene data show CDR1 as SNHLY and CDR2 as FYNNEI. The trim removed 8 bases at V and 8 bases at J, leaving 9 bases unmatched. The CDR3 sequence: CASRKGTGLGYTF. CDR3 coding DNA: TGTGCCAGCCGAAAAGGGACAGGGTTAGGCTACACCTTC.

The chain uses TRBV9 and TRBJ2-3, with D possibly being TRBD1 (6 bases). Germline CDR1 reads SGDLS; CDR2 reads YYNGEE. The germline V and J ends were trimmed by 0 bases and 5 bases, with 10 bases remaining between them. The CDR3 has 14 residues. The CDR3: CASSVDTGLDTQYF. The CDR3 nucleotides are TGTGCCAGCAGCGTAGATACAGGGTTAGATACGCAGTATTTT.

As DNA, the CDR3 is TGTGCCAGCAGCGCCCACAGGACAGGGACTAATGAAAAACTGTTTTTT. Encoded protein: CASSAHRTGTNEKLFF. This chain links TRBV7-2 with TRBJ1-4; 8 nucleotides agree with TRBD1. Germline CDR1 is SGHTA and CDR2 is FQGNSA. The junction had 7 bases not matched to a gene; V was cut back by 5 bases and J by 2 bases. The CDR3 is 16 amino acids.

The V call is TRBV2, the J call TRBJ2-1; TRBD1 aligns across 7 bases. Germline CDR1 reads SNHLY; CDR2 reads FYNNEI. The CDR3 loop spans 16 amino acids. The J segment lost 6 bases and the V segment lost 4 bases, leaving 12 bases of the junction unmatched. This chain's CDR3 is CASSARGQQGVNEQFF. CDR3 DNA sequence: TGTGCCAGCAGTGCCAGGGGACAGCAGGGTGTCAATGAGCAGTTCTTC.

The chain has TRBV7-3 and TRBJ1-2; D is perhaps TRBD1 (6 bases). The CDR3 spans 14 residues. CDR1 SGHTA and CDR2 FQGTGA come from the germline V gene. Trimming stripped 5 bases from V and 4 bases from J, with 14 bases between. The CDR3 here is CASSDPGGGYGYTF. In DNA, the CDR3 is TGTGCCAGCAGCGACCCCGGGGGCGGCTATGGCTACACCTTC.

CDR3 loop: CAAAGGRADTQYF. CDR3 sequence (DNA): TGTGCCGCGGCGGGCGGGAGAGCAGATACGCAGTATTTT. The chain recombines TRBV15 with TRBJ2-3; 7 nucleotides agree with TRBD2. V lost 11 bases, J lost 4 bases, and 9 bases stayed unmatched. Germline V lookup: CDR1 LNHNV, CDR2 YYDKDF (reference sequence). CDR3 size: 13 residues. Variable domain in full (rest from reference TRBV15 and TRBJ2-3): DAMVIQNPRYQVTQFGKPVTLSCSQTLNHNVMYWYQQKSSQAPKLLFHYYDKDFNNEADTPDNFQSRRPNTSFCFLDIRSPGLGDTAMYLCAAAGGRADTQYFGPGTRLTVL.

The CDR3 DNA sequence: TGTGCCACCAGTGATTTTAGCTACGCCGAGCAGTTCTTC. Translating it yields CATSDFSYAEQFF. This rearrangement joins TRBV24-1 to TRBJ2-1, with D unresolved. Between the trimmed V and J ends, which lost 1 base and 10 bases, there was a span of 10 bases. This CDR3 comprises 13 residues. CDR1 and CDR2 (germline): KGHDR, SFDVKD.

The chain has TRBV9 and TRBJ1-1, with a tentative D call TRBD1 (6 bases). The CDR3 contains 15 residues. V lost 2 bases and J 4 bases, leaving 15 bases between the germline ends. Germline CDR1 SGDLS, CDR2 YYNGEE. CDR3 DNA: TGTGCCAGCAGCGTGGTACAGGGCCCGTCCACTGAAGCTTTCTTT. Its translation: CASSVVQGPSTEAFF. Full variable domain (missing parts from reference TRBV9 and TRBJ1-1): DSGVTQTPKHLITATGQRVTLRCSPRSGDLSVYWYQQSLDQGLQFLIQYYNGEERAKGNILERFSAQQFPDLHSELNLSSLELGDSALYFCASSVVQGPSTEAFFGQGTRLTVV.

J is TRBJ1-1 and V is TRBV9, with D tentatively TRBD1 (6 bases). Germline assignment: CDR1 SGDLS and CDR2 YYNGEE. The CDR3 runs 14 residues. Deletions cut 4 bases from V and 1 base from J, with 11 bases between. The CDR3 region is CASSTGTRNTEAFF. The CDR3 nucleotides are TGTGCCAGCAGCACCGGGACACGGAACACTGAAGCTTTCTTT.

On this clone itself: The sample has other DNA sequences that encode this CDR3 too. As DNA, the CDR3 is TGTGCCAGCAGTTTATTGGGGAATGAGCAGTTCTTC. Translating gives CASSLLGNEQFF. This chain uses TRBV27 with TRBJ2-1; no clear D. V lost 1 base and J 7 bases, leaving 5 bases between the germline ends. The CDR3 extends over 12 amino acids. The germline gives CDR1 MNHEY, CDR2 SMNVEV (reference sequence).

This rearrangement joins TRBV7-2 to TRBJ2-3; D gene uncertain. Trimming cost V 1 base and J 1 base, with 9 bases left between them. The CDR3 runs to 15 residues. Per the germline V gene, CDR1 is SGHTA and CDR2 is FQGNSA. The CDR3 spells CASSLGGYRTDTQYF. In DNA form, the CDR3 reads TGTGCCAGCAGCTTAGGAGGCTACCGCACAGATACGCAGTATTTT. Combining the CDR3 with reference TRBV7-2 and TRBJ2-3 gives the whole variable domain GAGVSQSPSNKVTEKGKDVELRCDPISGHTALYWYRQSLGQGLEFLIYFQGNSAPDKSGLPSDRFSAERTGGSVSTLTIQRTQQEDSAVYLCASSLGGYRTDTQYFGPGTRLTVL.

In nucleotides, the CDR3 is TGTGCCTGCACACGACAGGGGGCCTCTGGGGCCAACGTCCTGACTTTC. It codes for CACTRQGASGANVLTF. V usage is TRBV30 and J usage is TRBJ2-6; 10 bases map to TRBD1. This CDR3 has 16 amino acids. Trimming at V came to 6 bases and at J to 0 bases, leaving 5 bases not matched to a gene. Germline V gene data show CDR1 as GTSNPN and CDR2 as SVGIG (reference sequence).

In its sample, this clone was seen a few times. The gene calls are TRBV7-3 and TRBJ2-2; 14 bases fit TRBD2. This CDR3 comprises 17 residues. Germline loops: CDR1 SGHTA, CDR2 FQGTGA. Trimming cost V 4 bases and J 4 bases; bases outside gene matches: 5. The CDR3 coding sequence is TGTGCCAGCAGCTCGGGACTAGCGGGAGTAGGCACCGGGGAGCTGTTTTTT. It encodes CASSSGLAGVGTGELFF.

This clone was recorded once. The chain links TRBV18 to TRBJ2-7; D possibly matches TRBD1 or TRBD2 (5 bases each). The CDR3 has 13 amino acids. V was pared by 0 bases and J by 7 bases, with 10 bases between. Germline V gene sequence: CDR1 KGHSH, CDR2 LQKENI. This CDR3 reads CASSPPEGWEQYF. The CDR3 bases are TGTGCCAGCTCACCACCAGAGGGGTGGGAGCAGTACTTC.

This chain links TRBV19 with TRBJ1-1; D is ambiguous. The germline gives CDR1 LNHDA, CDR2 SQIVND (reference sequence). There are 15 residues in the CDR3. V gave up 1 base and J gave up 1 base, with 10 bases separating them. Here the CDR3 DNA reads TGTGCCAGTAGTATAGTGCCGCTAGAGAACACTGAAGCTTTCTTT. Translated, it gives CASSIVPLENTEAFF.

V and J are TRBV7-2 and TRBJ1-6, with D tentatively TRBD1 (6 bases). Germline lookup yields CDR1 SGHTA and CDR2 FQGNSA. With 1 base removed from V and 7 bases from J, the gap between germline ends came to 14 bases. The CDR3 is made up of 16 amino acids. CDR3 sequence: CASSLEWGARNSPLHF. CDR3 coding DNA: TGTGCCAGCAGCTTAGAATGGGGGGCTAGGAATTCACCCCTCCACTTT.

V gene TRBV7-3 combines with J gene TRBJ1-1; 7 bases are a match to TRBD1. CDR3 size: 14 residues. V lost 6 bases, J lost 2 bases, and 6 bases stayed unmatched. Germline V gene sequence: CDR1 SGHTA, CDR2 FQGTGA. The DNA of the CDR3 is TGTGCCAGCAGACGAAACAGGGGTAACACTGAAGCTTTCTTT. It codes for CASRRNRGNTEAFF.

The DNA of the CDR3 is TGTGCCAGCAGGAGGGCTGGGGCCAACGTCCTGACTTTC. This translates into CASRRAGANVLTF. V is TRBV6-5 and J is TRBJ2-6; tentatively, D is TRBD2 (5 bases). The CDR3 runs 13 residues. V lost 6 bases, J lost 2 bases, and 5 bases lay in between. Germline assignment: CDR1 MNHEY and CDR2 SVGAGI.

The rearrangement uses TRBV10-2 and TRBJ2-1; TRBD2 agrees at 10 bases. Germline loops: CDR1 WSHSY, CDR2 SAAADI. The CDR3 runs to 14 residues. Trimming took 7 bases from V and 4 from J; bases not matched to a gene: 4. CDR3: CASTSGGGYNEQFF. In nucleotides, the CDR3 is TGCGCCAGCACTAGCGGGGGAGGGTACAATGAGCAGTTCTTC.

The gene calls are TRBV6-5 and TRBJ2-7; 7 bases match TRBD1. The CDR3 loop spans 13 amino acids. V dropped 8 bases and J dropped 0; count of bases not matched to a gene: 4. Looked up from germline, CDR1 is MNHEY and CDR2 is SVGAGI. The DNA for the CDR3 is TGTGCCAGCGGCGACAGGGCCTCCTACGAGCAGTACTTC. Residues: CASGDRASYEQYF.

In DNA form, the CDR3 reads TGTGCCAGCAGTTACGGCCCCTCCTACGAGCAGTACTTC. This gives the protein CASSYGPSYEQYF. The J gene is TRBJ2-7, the V gene TRBV6-2 or TRBV6-3; D is unclear. Between the trimmed V and J ends, which lost 2 bases and 0 bases, there was a span of 5 bases. The germline V gene has CDR1 MNHEY and CDR2 SVGEGT. The CDR3 loop spans 13 amino acids.

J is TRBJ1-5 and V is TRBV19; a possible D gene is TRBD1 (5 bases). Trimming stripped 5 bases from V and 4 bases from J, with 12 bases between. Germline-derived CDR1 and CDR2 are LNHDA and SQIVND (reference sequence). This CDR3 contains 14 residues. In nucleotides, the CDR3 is TGTGCCAGTAGTCCGGACCAGGGTAATCAGCCCCAGCATTTT. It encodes CASSPDQGNQPQHF.

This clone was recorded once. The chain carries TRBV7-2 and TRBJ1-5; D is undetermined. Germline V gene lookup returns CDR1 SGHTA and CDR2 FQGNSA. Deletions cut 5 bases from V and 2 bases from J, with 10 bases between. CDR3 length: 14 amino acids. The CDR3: CASSPRQGNQPQHF. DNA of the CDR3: TGTGCCAGCAGCCCTCGACAAGGCAATCAGCCCCAGCATTTT.

The DNA for the CDR3 is TGTGCCAGTAGACCACAGGAAAAACTGAACACCGGGGAGCTGTTTTTT. It specifies CASRPQEKLNTGELFF. This chain joins TRBV19 and TRBJ2-2, with D maybe TRBD1 (5 bases). CDR3 length: 16 amino acids. V was pared by 6 bases and J by 1 base, with 15 bases between. The germline CDR1 and CDR2 sequences are LNHDA and SQIVND (reference sequence).

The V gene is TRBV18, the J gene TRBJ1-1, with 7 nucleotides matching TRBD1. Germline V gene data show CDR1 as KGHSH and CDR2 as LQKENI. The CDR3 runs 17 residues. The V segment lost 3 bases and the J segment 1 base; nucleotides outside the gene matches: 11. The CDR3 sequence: CASSPQGGSFWNTEAFF. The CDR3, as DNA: TGTGCCAGCTCACCCCAAGGGGGCAGTTTTTGGAACACTGAAGCTTTCTTT.

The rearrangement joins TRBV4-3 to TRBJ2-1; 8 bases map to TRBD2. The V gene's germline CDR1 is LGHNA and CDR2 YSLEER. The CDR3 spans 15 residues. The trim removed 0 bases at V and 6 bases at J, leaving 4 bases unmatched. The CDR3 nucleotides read TGCGCCAGCAGCCAAGATCTCACTAGCGGCAATGAGCAGTTCTTC. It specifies CASSQDLTSGNEQFF.

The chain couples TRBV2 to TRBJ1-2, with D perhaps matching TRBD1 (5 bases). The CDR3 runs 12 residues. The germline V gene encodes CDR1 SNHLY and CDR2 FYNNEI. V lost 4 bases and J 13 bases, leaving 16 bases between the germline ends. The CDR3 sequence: CASSVGQGLSTF. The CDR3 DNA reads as TGTGCCAGCAGTGTGGGGCAGGGCCTCTCCACCTTC. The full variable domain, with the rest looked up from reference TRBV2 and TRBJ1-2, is EPEVTQTPSHQVTQMGQEVILRCVPISNHLYFYWYRQILGQKVEFLVSFYNNEISEKSEIFDDQFSVERPDGSNFTLKIRSTKLEDSAMYFCASSVGQGLSTFGSGTRLTVV.

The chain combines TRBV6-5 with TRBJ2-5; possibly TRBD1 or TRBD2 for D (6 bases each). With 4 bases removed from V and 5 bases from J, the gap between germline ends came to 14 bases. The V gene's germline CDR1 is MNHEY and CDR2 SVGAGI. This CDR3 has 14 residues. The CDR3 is CASSSTGGRETQYF. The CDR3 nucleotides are TGTGCCAGCAGTTCCACCGGGGGCCGGGAGACCCAGTACTTC.

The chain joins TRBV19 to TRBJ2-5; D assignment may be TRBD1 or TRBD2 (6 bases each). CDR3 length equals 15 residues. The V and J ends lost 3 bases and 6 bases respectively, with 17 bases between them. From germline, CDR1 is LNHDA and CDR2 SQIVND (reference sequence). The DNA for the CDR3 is TGTGCCAGTAGTATTGGAAGGAGTGGGGGGCAGACCCAGTACTTC. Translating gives CASSIGRSGGQTQYF.

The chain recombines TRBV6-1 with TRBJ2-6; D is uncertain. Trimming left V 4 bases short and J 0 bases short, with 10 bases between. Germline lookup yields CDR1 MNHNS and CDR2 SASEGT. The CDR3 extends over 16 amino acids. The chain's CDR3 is CASSATVSSGANVLTF. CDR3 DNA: TGTGCCAGCAGTGCCACGGTGAGCTCTGGGGCCAACGTCCTGACTTTC.

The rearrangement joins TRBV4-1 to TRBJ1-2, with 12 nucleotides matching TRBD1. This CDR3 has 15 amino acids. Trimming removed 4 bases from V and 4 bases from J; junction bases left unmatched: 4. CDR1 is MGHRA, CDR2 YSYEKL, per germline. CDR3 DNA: TGCGCCAGCAGCCTTGGGACAGGGGGCGGCTATGGCTACACCTTC. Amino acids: CASSLGTGGGYGYTF.

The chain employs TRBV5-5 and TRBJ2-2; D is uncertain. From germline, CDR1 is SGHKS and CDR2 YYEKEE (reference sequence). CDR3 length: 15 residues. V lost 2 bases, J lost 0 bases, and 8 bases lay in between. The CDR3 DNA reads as TGTGCCAGCAGCTTCAGGCTAGCGAACACCGGGGAGCTGTTTTTT. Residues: CASSFRLANTGELFF.